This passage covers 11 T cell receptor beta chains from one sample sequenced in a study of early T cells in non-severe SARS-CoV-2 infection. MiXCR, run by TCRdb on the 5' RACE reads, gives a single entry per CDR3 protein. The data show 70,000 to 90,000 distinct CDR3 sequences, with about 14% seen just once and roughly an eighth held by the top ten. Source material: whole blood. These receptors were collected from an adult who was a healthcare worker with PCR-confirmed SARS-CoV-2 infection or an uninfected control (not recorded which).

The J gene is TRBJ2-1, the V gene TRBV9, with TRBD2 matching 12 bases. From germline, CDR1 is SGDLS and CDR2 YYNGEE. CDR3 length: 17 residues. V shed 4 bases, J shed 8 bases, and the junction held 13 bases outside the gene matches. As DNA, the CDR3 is TGTGCCAGCAGCCCCCGAGGGTCTAGCGGGGGGGCAGATGAGCAGTTCTTC. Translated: CASSPRGSSGGADEQFF.

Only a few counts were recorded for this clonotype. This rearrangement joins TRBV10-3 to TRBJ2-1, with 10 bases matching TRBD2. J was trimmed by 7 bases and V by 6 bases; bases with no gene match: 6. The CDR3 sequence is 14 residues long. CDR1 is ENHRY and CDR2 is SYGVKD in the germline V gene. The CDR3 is CAIRTSSGGNEQFF. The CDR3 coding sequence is TGTGCCATCAGGACGTCTAGCGGGGGTAATGAGCAGTTCTTC.

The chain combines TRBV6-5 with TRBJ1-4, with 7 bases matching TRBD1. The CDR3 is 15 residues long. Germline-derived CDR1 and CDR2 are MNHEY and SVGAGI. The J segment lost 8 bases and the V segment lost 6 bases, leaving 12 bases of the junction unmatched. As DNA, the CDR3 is TGTGCCAGCAGCCTGATTGCAGGGGGAGAAGAAAAACTGTTTTTT. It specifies CASSLIAGGEEKLFF.

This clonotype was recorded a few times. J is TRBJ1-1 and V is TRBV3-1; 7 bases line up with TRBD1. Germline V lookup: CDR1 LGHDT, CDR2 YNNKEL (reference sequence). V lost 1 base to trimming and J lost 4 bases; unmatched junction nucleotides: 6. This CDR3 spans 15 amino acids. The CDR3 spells CASSQVSQGGTEAFF. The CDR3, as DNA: TGTGCCAGCAGCCAAGTGTCCCAGGGGGGCACTGAAGCTTTCTTT.

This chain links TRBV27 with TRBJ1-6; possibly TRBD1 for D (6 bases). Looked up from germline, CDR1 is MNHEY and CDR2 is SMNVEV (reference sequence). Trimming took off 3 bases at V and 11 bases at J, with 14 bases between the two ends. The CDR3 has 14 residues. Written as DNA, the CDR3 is TGTGCCAGCAGTTTTACGGCAGGGGCCCCACCCCTCCACTTT. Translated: CASSFTAGAPPLHF.

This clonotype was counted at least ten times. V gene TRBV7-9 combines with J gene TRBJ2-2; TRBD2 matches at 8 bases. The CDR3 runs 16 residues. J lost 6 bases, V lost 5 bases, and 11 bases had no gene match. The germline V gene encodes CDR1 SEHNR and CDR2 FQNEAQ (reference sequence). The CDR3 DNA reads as TGTGCCAGCAGCGGAACTAGCGGCCCTGGGTCCGGGGAGCTGTTTTTT. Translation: CASSGTSGPGSGELFF.

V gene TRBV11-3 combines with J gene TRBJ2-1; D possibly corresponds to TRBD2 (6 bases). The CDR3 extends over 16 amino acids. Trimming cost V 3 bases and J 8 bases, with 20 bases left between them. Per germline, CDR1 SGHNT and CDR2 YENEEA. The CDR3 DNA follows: TGTGCCAGCAGCTTCTGGACTATCGGACTATCTGATGAGCAGTTCTTC. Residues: CASSFWTIGLSDEQFF.

CDR3 amino acids: CASSSLTDEKLFF. CDR3 DNA: TGTGCCAGCAGTTCCTTGACAGATGAAAAACTGTTTTTT. The rearrangement links TRBV7-6 to TRBJ1-4; tentatively, D is TRBD1 (5 bases). V lost 6 bases and J 6 bases, leaving 11 bases between the germline ends. Germline loops: CDR1 SGHVS, CDR2 FNYEAQ. This CDR3 is 13 amino acids long.

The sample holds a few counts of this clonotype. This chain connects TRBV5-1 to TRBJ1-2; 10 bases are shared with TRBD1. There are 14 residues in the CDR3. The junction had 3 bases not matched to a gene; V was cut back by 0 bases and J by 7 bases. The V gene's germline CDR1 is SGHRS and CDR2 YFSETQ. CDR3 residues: CASSLGQGAPGYTF. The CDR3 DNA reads TGCGCCAGCAGCTTGGGACAGGGGGCGCCTGGCTACACCTTC.

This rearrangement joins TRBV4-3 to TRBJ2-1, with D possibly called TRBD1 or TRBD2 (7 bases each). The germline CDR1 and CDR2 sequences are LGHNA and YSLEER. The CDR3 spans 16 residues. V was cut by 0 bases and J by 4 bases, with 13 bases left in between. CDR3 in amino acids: CASSQDRGGIYNEQFF. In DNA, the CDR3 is TGCGCCAGCAGCCAAGACAGGGGGGGGATATACAATGAGCAGTTCTTC.

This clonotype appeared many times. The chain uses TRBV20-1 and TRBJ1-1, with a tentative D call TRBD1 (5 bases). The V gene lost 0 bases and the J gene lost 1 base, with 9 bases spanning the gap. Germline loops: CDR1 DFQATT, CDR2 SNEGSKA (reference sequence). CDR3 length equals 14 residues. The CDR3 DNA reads TGCAGTGCTAGAGACATAGACAGGAACACTGAAGCTTTCTTT. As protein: CSARDIDRNTEAFF.